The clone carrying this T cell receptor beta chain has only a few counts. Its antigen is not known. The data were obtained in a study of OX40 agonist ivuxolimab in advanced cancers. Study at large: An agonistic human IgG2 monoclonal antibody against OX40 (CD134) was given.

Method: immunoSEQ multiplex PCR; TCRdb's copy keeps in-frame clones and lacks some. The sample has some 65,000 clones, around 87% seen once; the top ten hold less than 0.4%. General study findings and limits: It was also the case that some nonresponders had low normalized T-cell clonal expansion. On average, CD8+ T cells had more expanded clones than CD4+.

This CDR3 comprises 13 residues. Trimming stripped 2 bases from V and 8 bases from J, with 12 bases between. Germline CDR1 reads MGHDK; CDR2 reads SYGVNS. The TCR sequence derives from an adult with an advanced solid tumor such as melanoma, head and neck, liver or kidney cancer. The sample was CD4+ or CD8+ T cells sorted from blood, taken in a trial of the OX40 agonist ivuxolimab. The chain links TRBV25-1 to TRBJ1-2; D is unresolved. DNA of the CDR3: TGTGCCAGCAGTGAAGGGCCCCTGGAGGGCTACACCTTC. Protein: CASSEGPLEGYTF.